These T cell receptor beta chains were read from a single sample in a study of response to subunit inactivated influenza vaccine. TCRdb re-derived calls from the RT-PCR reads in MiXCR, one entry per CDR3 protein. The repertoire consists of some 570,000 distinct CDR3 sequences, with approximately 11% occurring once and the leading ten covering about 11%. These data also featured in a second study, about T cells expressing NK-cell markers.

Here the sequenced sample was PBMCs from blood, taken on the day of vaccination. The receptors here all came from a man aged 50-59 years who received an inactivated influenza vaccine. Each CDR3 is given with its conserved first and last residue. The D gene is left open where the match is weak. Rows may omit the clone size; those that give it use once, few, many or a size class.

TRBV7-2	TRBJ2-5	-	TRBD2	TGTGCCAGCAGCTTAGGTCGCCTAGCGGGGTTGCAGACCCAGTACTTC	CASSLGRLAGLQTQYF
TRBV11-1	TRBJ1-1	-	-	TGTGCCAGCAGCGCCGGGACACCGGAGAGGGAAACTGAAGCTTTCTTT	CASSAGTPERETEAFF
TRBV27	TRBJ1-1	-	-	TGTGCCAGCAGGAACAGGATGACTCGGACTGAAGCTTTCTTT	CASRNRMTRTEAFF
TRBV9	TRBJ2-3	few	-	TGTGCCAGCAGCGTAGCGGGGGCGAACACAGATACGCAGTATTTT	CASSVAGANTDTQYF
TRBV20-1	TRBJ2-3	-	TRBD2	TGCAGCGCCCATCTAGCGGGAGAAGATACGCAGTATTTT	CSAHLAGEDTQYF
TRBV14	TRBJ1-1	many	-	TGTGCCAGCAGCCAAGATAGGATAGGAGCTTTCTTT	CASSQDRIGAFF
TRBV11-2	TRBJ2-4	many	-	TGTGCCAGCAGCTCGCCCCCGGGACGGCGAGCCTTTGCCAAAAACATTCAGTACTTC	CASSSPPGRRAFAKNIQYF
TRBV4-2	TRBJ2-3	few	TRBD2	TGTGCCAGCAGCCAGAGCGGGAGGTCTAGCACAGATACGCAGTATTTT	CASSQSGRSSTDTQYF
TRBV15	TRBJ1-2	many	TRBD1	TGTGCCACCAGCAGAGAGTTGGGGACAGATAACTATGGCTACACCTTC	CATSRELGTDNYGYTF
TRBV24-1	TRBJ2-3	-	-	TGTGCCACCAGTGACTCTAGAAGACTGACAGGAAAGGTTCTGGGTACGCAGTATTTT	CATSDSRRLTGKVLGTQYF
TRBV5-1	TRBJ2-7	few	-	TGCGCCAGCAGCTTGGACGGGGGACAGCCCTACGAGCAGTACTTC	CASSLDGGQPYEQYF
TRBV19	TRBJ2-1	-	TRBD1	TGTGCCAGTAGTATGGGGACAGGGGGCAATGAGCAGTTCTTC	CASSMGTGGNEQFF
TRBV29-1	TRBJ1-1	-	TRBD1	TGCAGCGTACGGACAGGGGGTGAGGCTTTCTTT	CSVRTGGEAFF
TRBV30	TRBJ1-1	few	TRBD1	TGTGCCTGGAGGTCCCCTTACAGGGGGCTGGGTGAAGCTTTCTTT	CAWRSPYRGLGEAFF
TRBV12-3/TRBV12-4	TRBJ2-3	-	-	TGTGCCAGCAGTTTAGGCATCGGGGGGCTCTATATTTTT	CASSLGIGGLYIF
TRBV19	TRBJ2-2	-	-	TGTGCCAGTAGTCGGATAACCGGGGAGCTGTTTTTT	CASSRITGELFF
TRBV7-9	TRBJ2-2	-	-	TGTGCCAGCTATGGCGGGGGCAGGGGGCCCGGGGAGCTGTTTTTT	CASYGGGRGPGELFF
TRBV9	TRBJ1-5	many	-	TGTGCCAGCAGCCCCCGGGGGGGGGCAGATCAGCCCCAGCATTTT	CASSPRGGADQPQHF
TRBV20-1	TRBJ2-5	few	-	TGCAGTGTAGAGGTGGTCCCCGAAGAGACCCAGTACTTC	CSVEVVPEETQYF
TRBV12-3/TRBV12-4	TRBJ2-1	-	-	TGTGCCAGCAGTTTCCTAGGGGGGGGCTCCTACAATGAGCAGTTCTTC	CASSFLGGGSYNEQFF
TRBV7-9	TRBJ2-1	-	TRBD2	TGTGCCAGCAGTTTATCGGGGGGACTAGCGGGACGTGAGCAGTTCTTC	CASSLSGGLAGREQFF
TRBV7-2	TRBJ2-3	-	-	TGTGCCAGCAGCCTCTTAAAGGGGCGCACAGATACGCAGTATTTT	CASSLLKGRTDTQYF
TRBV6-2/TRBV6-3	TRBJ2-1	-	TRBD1	TGTGCCAGCAGTCGGTCGGGACAGGGAAAGTTCTTC	CASSRSGQGKFF
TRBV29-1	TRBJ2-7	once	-	TGCAGCGTTCCCCAGGGTGATAAGCAGTACTTC	CSVPQGDKQYF
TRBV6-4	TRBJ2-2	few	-	TGTGCCAGCAGTGGAACAGGGTACACCGGGGAGCTGTTTTTT	CASSGTGYTGELFF
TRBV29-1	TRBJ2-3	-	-	TGCAGCGTTGAAGAGGCAGTTCTAGATACGCAGTATTTT	CSVEEAVLDTQYF
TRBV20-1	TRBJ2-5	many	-	TGCAGTGCTCTCCGACTAGAAGAGACCCAGTACTTC	CSALRLEETQYF
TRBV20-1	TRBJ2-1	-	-	TGCAGTGCCGAAAGGCGGGGAGGCAGAGATGAGCAGTTCTTC	CSAERRGGRDEQFF
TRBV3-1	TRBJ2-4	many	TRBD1	TGTGCCAGCAGCCAAGAGGGCCGGGACAGGGCCCCGTACTTC	CASSQEGRDRAPYF
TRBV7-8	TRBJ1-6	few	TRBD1	TGTGCCAGCAGGACCCAGGGGGCTCGTGGACCCCTCCACTTT	CASRTQGARGPLHF
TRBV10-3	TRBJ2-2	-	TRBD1	TGTGCCATCAGTGAGTTACCGGGACAGGTGACCGGGGAGCTGTTTTTT	CAISELPGQVTGELFF
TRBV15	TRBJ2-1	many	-	TGTGCCACCAGCGAAGACCGGAGCTCCTACAATGAGCAGTTCTTC	CATSEDRSSYNEQFF
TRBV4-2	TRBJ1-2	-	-	TGTGCCAGCAGCCAATCGACATGGATTAACTATGGCTACACCTTC	CASSQSTWINYGYTF
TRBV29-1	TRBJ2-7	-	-	TGCAGCGCTTCGACCCGCTACGAGCAGTACTTC	CSASTRYEQYF
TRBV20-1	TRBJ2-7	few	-	TGCAGTGCTAGTAGGGGTGACTACGAGCAGTACTTC	CSASRGDYEQYF
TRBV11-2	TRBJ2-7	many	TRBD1	TGTGCCAGCACCGGAAAGTGGGGACAGGGTAGATACGAGCAGTACTTC	CASTGKWGQGRYEQYF
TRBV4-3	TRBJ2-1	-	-	TGCGCCAGCAGCCAAAACCCTGGTATATACAATGAGCAGTTCTTC	CASSQNPGIYNEQFF
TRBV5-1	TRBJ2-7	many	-	TGCGCCAGCAGAGGAAATCCCTACGAGCAGTACTTC	CASRGNPYEQYF
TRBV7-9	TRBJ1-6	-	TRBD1	TGTGCCAGCAGCCGACAGGGGGCATGGTCACCCCTCCACTTT	CASSRQGAWSPLHF
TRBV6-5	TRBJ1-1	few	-	TGTGCCAGCAGTTACAGCAACTCGAACACTGAAGCTTTCTTT	CASSYSNSNTEAFF
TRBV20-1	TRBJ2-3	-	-	TGCAGTGCATACGGCACAGATACGCAGTATTTT	CSAYGTDTQYF
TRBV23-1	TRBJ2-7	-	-	TGCGCCAGCAGTCAATCTCAGAGGGGGTACGAGCAGTACTTC	CASSQSQRGYEQYF
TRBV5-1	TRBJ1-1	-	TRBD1	TGCGCCAGCAGCTTAGGACAGGGGAAGAACACTGAAGCTTTCTTT	CASSLGQGKNTEAFF
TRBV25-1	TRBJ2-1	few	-	TGTGCCAGCAAGCAGTCAGGGTCAAGCCATTACAATGAGCAGTTCTTC	CASKQSGSSHYNEQFF
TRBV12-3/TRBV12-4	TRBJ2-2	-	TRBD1	TGTGCCAGCAGCACCGGGACAGGGTCGCCCGGGGAGCTGTTTTTT	CASSTGTGSPGELFF
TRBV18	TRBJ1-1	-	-	TGTGCCAGCTCACCACCCGCCGGGGTGGGGGCTTTCTTT	CASSPPAGVGAFF
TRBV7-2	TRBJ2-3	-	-	TGTGCCAGCAGCTTAGTCCCGGGGCGAAGCACAGATACGCAGTATTTT	CASSLVPGRSTDTQYF
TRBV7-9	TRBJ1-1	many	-	TGTGCCAGCAGCCCCCTGGGCACTGAAGCTTTCTTT	CASSPLGTEAFF
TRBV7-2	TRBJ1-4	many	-	TGTGCCAGCAGCTTAGGGGGGACTAATGAAAAACTGTTTTTT	CASSLGGTNEKLFF
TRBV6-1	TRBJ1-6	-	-	TGTGCCAGCAGTGAAGCGGTTAATTCACCCCTCCACTTT	CASSEAVNSPLHF
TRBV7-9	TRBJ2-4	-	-	TGTGCCAGCAGCTTTTTCCCCCAAAACATTCAGTACTTC	CASSFFPQNIQYF
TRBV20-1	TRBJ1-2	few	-	TGCAGTGCTAGACTCCTTGAGAACGCGGGTCACGGAAACTATGGCTACACCTTC	CSARLLENAGHGNYGYTF
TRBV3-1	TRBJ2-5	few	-	TGTGCCAGCAGCCAAGAGGGGACGCGGGAGACCCAGTACTTC	CASSQEGTRETQYF
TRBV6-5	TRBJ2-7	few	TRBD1	TGTGCCAGCAGTTACTCAGAGGGGGCGAACGAGCAGTACTTC	CASSYSEGANEQYF
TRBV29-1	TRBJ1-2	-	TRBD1	TGCAGCGTCCGGGACAGGGGATACGGCTACACCTTC	CSVRDRGYGYTF
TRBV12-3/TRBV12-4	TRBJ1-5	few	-	TGTGCCAGCAGATTCGACGGTCGCAATCAGCCCCAGCATTTT	CASRFDGRNQPQHF
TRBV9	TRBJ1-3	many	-	TGTGCCAGCAGCGAGAGTGGGTTATCTGGAAACACCATATATTTT	CASSESGLSGNTIYF
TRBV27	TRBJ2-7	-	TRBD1	TGTGCCAGCAGTTGGTCCGGGACAGGGGGCTACGAGCAGTACTTC	CASSWSGTGGYEQYF
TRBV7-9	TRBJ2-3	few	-	TGTGCCAGCAGCTTAGACAACTTGGCAGATACGCAGTATTTT	CASSLDNLADTQYF
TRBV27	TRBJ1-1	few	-	TGTGCCAGCAGGAAACAGGGTTTGAACACTGAAGCTTTCTTT	CASRKQGLNTEAFF